This TCR beta chain was retrieved from a study of Ad26.COV2.S vaccination and SARS-CoV-2 variants. Study-wide background: Vaccine-arm donor from the placebo-controlled COV1001 Ad26.COV2.S trial.

This CDR3 contains 14 residues. Germline values: CDR1 KGHDR, CDR2 SFDVKD. V lost 4 bases and J 2 bases, leaving 7 bases between the germline ends. The sample holds one count of this clone. Treatment reported: approximately 18 received Ad26.COV2.S at low or high dose, single or two shots; several received placebo; per-sample allocation not given. Sampling was done on day 63 after the first vaccine or placebo injection. Repertoires were generated with immunoSEQ multiplex PCR, while TCRdb's copy carries only in-frame clones and drops some. The sample comprises approximately 280,000 clones, approximately 87% of which are singletons, and 3% to 4% rests with the top ten.

The receptor's source is a person between 18 and 60 years old who received the Ad26.COV2.S COVID-19 vaccine or a placebo. Material: peripheral blood, obtained in a trial of Ad26.COV2.S vaccine versus placebo. The chain joins TRBV24-1 to TRBJ2-2; unclear D gene. The CDR3 DNA reads TGTGCCACCAGTGAGAGTTCAAACACCGGGGAGCTGTTTTTT. This translates into CATSESSNTGELFF.